The clone carrying this T cell receptor (beta chain) was counted ten times or more. The antigen remains undetermined. This CDR3 spans 18 amino acids. Trimming removed 1 base from V and 1 base from J, with 19 bases in between. Germline V gives CDR1 MDHEN, CDR2 SYDVKM. The data belong to a study of molecular identifiers for immune sequencing clone quantification. Study at large: Four portions were sequenced after RNA from approximately 22,000 or 94,000 naive CD8 cells was split five ways in replicates. Whole-study results and caveats: Spiked TCR RNA from one Jurkat cell reportedly showed up when mixed among one million naive cells.

In preparing bulk TCR libraries, previously described methods and listed TCR primers were used. TCRdb redid the calling of the PCR reads with MiXCR, one entry per CDR3 protein. The table lists some 580,000 distinct CDR3 sequences, about 25% of them singletons. The origin of this receptor is a human donor in good health. Some libraries in this study had Jurkat cell RNA spiked in. J is TRBJ2-5 and V is TRBV28, with D possibly matching TRBD2 (5 bases). Input material: naive CD8+ T cells from blood, with Jurkat cell RNA spiked in. The subset is: FACS-sorted CD8+CD4-CCR7+CD45RA+ naive T cells. CDR3 in amino acids: CASSLSQSDMGAQETQYF. CDR3 DNA sequence: TGTGCCAGCAGTTTATCACAGTCAGACATGGGAGCCCAAGAGACCCAGTACTTC.